This T cell receptor (beta chain) was found in a study of T cells after yellow fever vaccination. Study outcomes and limitations: Booster samples showed a return of most primary-vaccination clones (around 96% CD4, around 85% CD8).

In making TCR cDNA, 5'RACE template switching added a universal primer site and UMIs to it. TCRdb analysed the 5' RACE reads with MiXCR anew, one entry per CDR3 protein. The repertoire holds some 420,000 distinct CDR3 sequences, roughly a sixth seen once, with 15% to 20% in the top ten. This clonotype was picked up a small number of times. Its target is not known. Sequencing used PBMCs, obtained before the yellow fever booster vaccination. The origin of this receptor is a man between 18 and 35 years old who received the YFV17D yellow fever vaccine.

The CDR3 bases are TGTGCCAGCAGCCCCGGACGGGGGGTGGCGTATAATTCACCCCTCCACTTT. Protein product: CASSPGRGVAYNSPLHF. The V and J genes are TRBV7-6 and TRBJ1-6, with D perhaps TRBD1 (5 bases). The germline CDR1 and CDR2 sequences are SGHVS and FNYEAQ. Trimming pared 5 bases from V and 4 bases from J, leaving 18 bases between. The CDR3 contains 17 residues.